This TCR beta chain emerged from a study of cytomegalovirus exposure and HLA in healthy donors. Study in general: Among a few hundred genotyped donors, 65% to 90% fell in the Caucasian-associated ancestry cluster.

Overall study results and limits: For most subjects, TCR beta sequences were reported to predict HLA-A and HLA-B alleles with accuracy. In vitro checks showed that a few CMV-associated chains really do target CMV antigens. For most TCR beta V segments, an earlier analysis put the productive rate at about 87% or about 30% of the time.

This clone appeared a single time. Its cognate antigen is unknown. Vbeta (60) and Jbeta (13) primers were used in the PCR. Method: immunoSEQ multiplex PCR; TCRdb's copy keeps in-frame clones and lacks some. The sample holds over 150,000 clones, about 80% seen once. Germline loops: CDR1 LGHNA, CDR2 YSLEER. The CDR3 runs 20 residues. With V trimmed by 0 bases and J by 2 bases, 11 bases remained unmatched. The sequence was obtained from a man younger than 35 in good health and CMV-seropositive. Sequenced input: PBMCs. This sequence joins TRBV4-3 and TRBJ1-5; 12 bases map to TRBD1. The CDR3 loop reads CASSQDRGQGAPIGNQPQHF. The CDR3 DNA reads TGCGCCAGCAGCCAAGATAGGGGACAGGGGGCCCCCATCGGCAATCAGCCCCAGCATTTT.